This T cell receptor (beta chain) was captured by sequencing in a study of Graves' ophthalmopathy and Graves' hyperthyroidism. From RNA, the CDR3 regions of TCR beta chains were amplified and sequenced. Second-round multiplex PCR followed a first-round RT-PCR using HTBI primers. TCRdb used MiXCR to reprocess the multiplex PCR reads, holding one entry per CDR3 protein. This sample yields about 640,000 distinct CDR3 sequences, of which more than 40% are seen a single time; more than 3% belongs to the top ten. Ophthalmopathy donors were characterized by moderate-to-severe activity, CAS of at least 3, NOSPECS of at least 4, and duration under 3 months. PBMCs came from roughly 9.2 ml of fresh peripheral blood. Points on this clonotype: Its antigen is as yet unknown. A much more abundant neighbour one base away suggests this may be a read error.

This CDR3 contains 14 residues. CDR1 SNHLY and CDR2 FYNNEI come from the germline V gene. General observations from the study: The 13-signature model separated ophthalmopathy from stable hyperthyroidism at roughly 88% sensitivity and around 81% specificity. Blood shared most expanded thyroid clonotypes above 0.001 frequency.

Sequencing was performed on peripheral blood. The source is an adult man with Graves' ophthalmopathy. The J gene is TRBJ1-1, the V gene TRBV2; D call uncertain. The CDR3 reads CPSSEYGRDTEAFF. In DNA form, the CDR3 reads TGTCCCAGCAGTGAATATGGGAGGGACACTGAAGCTTTCTTT. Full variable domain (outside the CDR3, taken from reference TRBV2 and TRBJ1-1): EPEVTQTPSHQVTQMGQEVILRCVPISNHLYFYWYRQILGQKVEFLVSFYNNEISEKSEIFDDQFSVERPDGSNFTLKIRSTKLEDSAMYFCPSSEYGRDTEAFFGQGTRLTVV.